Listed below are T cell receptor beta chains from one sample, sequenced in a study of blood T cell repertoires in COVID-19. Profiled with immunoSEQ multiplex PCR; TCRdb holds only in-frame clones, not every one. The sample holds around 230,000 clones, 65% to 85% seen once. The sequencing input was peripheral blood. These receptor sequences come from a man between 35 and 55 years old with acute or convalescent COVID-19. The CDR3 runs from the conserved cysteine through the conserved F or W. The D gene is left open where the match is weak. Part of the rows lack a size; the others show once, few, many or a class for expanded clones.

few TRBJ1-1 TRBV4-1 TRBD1 CASSLGQGLESDTEAFF TGCGCCAGCAGCCTTGGACAGGGATTGGAATCGGACACTGAAGCTTTCTTT
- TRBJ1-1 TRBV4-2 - CASSQDREAFF TGTGCCAGCAGCCAAGACAGGGAAGCTTTCTTT
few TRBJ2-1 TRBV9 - CASSVLGVGEQFF TGTGCCAGCAGCGTCTTGGGCGTTGGTGAGCAGTTCTTC
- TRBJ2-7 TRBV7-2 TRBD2 CASSSHRLAVEREQYF TGTGCCAGCAGCTCACATAGACTAGCCGTCGAGCGGGAGCAGTACTTC
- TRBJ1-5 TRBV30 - CAWSVQGASQPQHF TGTGCCTGGAGTGTGCAAGGGGCGAGTCAGCCCCAGCATTTT
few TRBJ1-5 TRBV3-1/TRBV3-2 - CASSPSTGYNQPQHF TGTGCCAGCAGCCCCTCCACAGGTTACAATCAGCCCCAGCATTTT
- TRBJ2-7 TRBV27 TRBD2 CASREARGPYEQYF TGTGCCAGCCGGGAGGCTCGCGGCCCCTACGAGCAGTACTTC
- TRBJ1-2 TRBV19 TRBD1 CASSITGTGSVYGYTF TGTGCCAGTAGTATAACCGGGACAGGATCCGTCTATGGCTACACCTTC
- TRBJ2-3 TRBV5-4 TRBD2 CASSSGPGTSGRAGTDTQYF TGTGCCAGCAGCTCCGGTCCCGGGACTAGCGGGAGGGCCGGCACAGATACGCAGTATTTT
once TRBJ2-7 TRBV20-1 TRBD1 CSASPMDRTAYEQYF TGCAGTGCTAGTCCGATGGACAGGACCGCCTACGAGCAGTACTTC
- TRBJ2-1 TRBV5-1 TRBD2 CASSPPGTSGRRNNEQFF TGCGCCAGCAGCCCCCCTGGGACTAGCGGGAGGAGAAACAATGAGCAGTTCTTC
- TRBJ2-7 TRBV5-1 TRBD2 CASSFTSGTPREQYF TGCGCCAGCAGCTTTACTAGCGGCACCCCTCGCGAGCAGTACTTC
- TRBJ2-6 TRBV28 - CASRVYGSGANVLTF TGTGCGAGCAGAGTCTACGGCTCTGGGGCCAACGTCCTGACTTTC
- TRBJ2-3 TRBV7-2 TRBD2 CASSLGGRAGDTQYF TGTGCCAGCAGCTTAGGGGGGAGGGCCGGAGATACGCAGTATTTT
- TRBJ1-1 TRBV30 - CAWSVGTWGTTEAFF TGTGCCTGGAGTGTTGGGACTTGGGGAACCACTGAAGCTTTCTTT
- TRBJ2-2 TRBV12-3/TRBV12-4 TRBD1 CASSTGDTGELFF TGTGCCAGCAGTACAGGGGACACCGGGGAGCTGTTTTTT
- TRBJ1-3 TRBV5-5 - CASSLRAVRGNTIYF TGTGCCAGCAGCTTGCGAGCCGTAAGAGGAAACACCATATATTTT
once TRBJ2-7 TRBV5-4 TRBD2 CASSFSTGLAAYEQYF TGTGCCAGCAGCTTCTCGACGGGACTAGCTGCGTACGAGCAGTACTTC
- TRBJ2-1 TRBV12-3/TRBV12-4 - CASSSISNEQFF TGTGCCAGCAGTTCCATTAGCAATGAGCAGTTCTTC
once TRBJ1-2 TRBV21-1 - CASSSGTGYTF TGTGCCAGCAGCTCCGGGACAGGCTACACCTTC
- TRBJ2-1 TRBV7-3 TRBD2 CASSSSGRGLNEQFF TGTGCCAGCAGCAGTAGCGGGAGGGGTCTTAATGAGCAGTTCTTC
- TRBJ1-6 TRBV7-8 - CASSLHDSYNSPLHF TGTGCCAGCAGCCTCCACGACAGCTATAATTCACCCCTCCACTTT
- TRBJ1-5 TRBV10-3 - CAISEGWEISNQPQHF TGTGCCATCAGTGAAGGTTGGGAGATTAGCAATCAGCCCCAGCATTTT
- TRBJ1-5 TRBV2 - CASSPEGDQPQHF TGTGCCAGCAGCCCAGAAGGAGATCAGCCCCAGCATTTT
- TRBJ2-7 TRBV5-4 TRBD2 CASSWGLAGVSEQYF TGTGCCAGCAGCTGGGGACTAGCGGGAGTCAGCGAGCAGTACTTC
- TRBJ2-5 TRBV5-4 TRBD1 CASSLDPRTGGQETQYF TGTGCCAGCAGCTTGGATCCGCGGACAGGGGGACAAGAGACCCAGTACTTC
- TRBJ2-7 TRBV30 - CAWSAGLQYEQYF TGTGCCTGGAGCGCGGGGCTGCAGTACGAGCAGTACTTC
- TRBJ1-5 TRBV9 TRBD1 CASSAGQELGQPQHF TGTGCCAGCAGCGCGGGACAGGAACTGGGGCAGCCCCAGCATTTT
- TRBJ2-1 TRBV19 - CASSQLVVGVEQFF TGTGCCAGTAGCCAACTGGTAGTCGGTGTTGAGCAGTTCTTC
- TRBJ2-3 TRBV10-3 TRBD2 CAISESTSGRSTDTQYF TGTGCCATCAGTGAGTCGACTAGCGGGAGATCCACAGATACGCAGTATTTT
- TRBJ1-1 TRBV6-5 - CATSREDSNTEAFF TGTGCCACCAGTCGAGAGGACAGTAACACTGAAGCTTTCTTT
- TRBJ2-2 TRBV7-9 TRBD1 CASSLAGGTGELFF TGTGCCAGCAGCCTGGCAGGGGGAACCGGGGAGCTGTTTTTT
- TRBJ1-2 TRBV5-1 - CASSFYVGAGQNYGYTF TGCGCCAGCAGCTTTTATGTAGGGGCAGGGCAAAACTATGGCTACACCTTC
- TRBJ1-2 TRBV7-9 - CASSSGGINYGYTF TGTGCCAGCAGCTCAGGCGGGATTAACTATGGCTACACCTTC
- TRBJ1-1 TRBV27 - CASSIGGTEAFF TGTGCCAGCAGTATCGGGGGGACTGAAGCTTTCTTT
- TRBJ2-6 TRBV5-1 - CASSDSSGANVLTF TGCGCCAGCAGTGACAGCTCTGGGGCCAACGTCCTGACTTTC
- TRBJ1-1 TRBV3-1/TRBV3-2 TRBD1 CASSQVGTGATEAFF TGTGCCAGCAGCCAAGTAGGGACAGGGGCCACTGAAGCTTTCTTT
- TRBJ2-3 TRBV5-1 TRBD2 CASSLELASTDTQYF TGCGCCAGCAGCTTGGAACTAGCGAGCACAGATACGCAGTATTTT
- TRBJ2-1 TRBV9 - CASSGSGLADPNEQFF TGTGCCAGCAGCGGCAGCGGGCTAGCTGACCCCAATGAGCAGTTCTTC
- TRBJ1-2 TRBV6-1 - CASSDYRDTSRPYGYTF TGTGCCAGCAGTGATTACCGGGACACAAGCAGACCCTATGGCTACACCTTC
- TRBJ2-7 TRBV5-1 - CASSLVDRGGGYEQYF TGCGCCAGCAGCTTGGTAGACAGGGGAGGGGGGTACGAGCAGTACTTC
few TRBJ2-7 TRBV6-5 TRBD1 CASNRGVSYEQYF TGTGCCAGCAACAGGGGGGTTTCCTACGAGCAGTACTTC
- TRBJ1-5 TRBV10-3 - CAIRGGTDDQPQHF TGTGCCATCAGGGGCGGGACGGACGATCAGCCCCAGCATTTT
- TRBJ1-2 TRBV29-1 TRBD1 CSVTGGSYGYTF TGCAGCGTGACAGGGGGCAGCTATGGCTACACCTTC
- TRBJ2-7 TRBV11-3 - CASSLGSVLHEQYF TGTGCCAGCAGCTTGGGGAGTGTTCTTCACGAGCAGTACTTC
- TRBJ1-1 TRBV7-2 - CASSRHGQLNTEAFF TGTGCCAGCAGCCGTCACGGACAGCTGAACACTGAAGCTTTCTTT
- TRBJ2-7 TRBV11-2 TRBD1 CASRSLDRGHEQYF TGTGCCAGCAGGTCCTTGGACAGGGGACACGAGCAGTACTTC
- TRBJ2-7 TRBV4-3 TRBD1 CASSQGNGDSHSYEQYF TGCGCCAGCAGCCAAGGGAATGGGGACAGCCATTCCTACGAGCAGTACTTC
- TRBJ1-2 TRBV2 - CASSEAGSYGYTF TGTGCCAGCAGTGAAGCTGGCTCCTATGGCTACACCTTC
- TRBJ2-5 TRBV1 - CTSSQDGGTRGQETQYF TGCACCAGCAGCCAAGATGGGGGGACTAGGGGGCAAGAGACCCAGTACTTC
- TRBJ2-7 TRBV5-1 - CASSSHGYEQYF TGCGCCAGCAGTTCCCACGGCTACGAGCAGTACTTC
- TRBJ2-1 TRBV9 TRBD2 CASSSRDYLYNEQFF TGTGCCAGCAGCTCCCGGGACTACCTTTACAATGAGCAGTTCTTC
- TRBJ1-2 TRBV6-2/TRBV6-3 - CASRPYYGGEYGYTF TGTGCCAGCAGACCTTACTACGGCGGGGAATATGGCTACACCTTC
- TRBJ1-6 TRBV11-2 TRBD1 CASSRKTGEGTPLHF TGTGCCAGCAGCCGGAAGACAGGGGAAGGGACACCCCTCCACTTT